These 10 T cell receptor beta chains were sequenced from one sample in a study of beta chain features in type 1 diabetes listed by TCRdb under 2018. The library was obtained by the immunoSEQ multiplex PCR assay. The entire amount of isolated RNA was reverse transcribed using the High Capacity cDNA Reverse Transcription Kit, so the sequenced TCRB transcripts were expressed ones. Entries here come from immuneACCESS through TCRdb and include only in-frame sequences with V and J called. Some clones fail to appear in such tables; in the studies checked, an unresolved V gene covers under half of the shortfall, and the cause of the remainder is unknown. Within this sample are about 400,000 clones, with around 13% of them counted one time only. The ten largest account for approximately 0.015% of the sample. Sample: naive CD4+ T cells from blood. The cell subset or site label, read with the paper, signifies: true naive CD4+ T cells. These TCRs come from a man aged 18 to 29 in good health.

On this clone itself: The sample holds other DNA sequences that translate to the same CDR3. This chain joins TRBV30 and TRBJ1-5; D unclear. From germline, CDR1 is GTSNPN and CDR2 SVGIG (reference sequence). CDR3 length: 13 amino acids. V lost 0 bases to trimming and J lost 2 bases, with 5 bases between them. CDR3 nucleotides: TGTGCCTGGAGTGTGCGGGGCAATCAGCCCCAGCATTTT. It codes for CAWSVRGNQPQHF.

This clone was counted only a few times. V and J are TRBV18 and TRBJ2-5; possible D gene TRBD1, 5 bases. The V gene lost 6 bases and the J gene lost 3 bases, with 11 bases spanning the gap. This CDR3 region has 13 residues. Germline V CDR1 and CDR2: KGHSH, LQKENI. CDR3 bases: TGTGCCAGCTCGACCACGACAGAAGAGACCCAGTACTTC. It codes for CASSTTTEETQYF.

J is TRBJ2-7 and V is TRBV27; D perhaps matches TRBD1 (7 bases). Looked up from germline, CDR1 is MNHEY and CDR2 is SMNVEV (reference sequence). This CDR3 has 14 amino acids. V lost 8 bases to trimming and J lost 9 bases, with 23 bases between them. CDR3 loop: CASQPLAGGLVQYF. For the CDR3, the DNA is TGTGCCAGCCAACCTCTAGCAGGGGGGTTAGTGCAGTACTTC.

In its sample, this clone was seen a few times. The chain links TRBV18 to TRBJ2-7; possibly TRBD1 for D (7 bases). V lost 2 bases to trimming and J lost 4 bases, with 21 bases between them. Per the germline V gene, CDR1 is KGHSH and CDR2 is LQKENI. The CDR3 covers 17 residues. The CDR3 sequence is CASSPGGTAKSTYEQYF. The CDR3 DNA reads as TGTGCCAGCTCACCAGGGGGGACAGCTAAGTCGACTTACGAGCAGTACTTC.

This clone occurred a few times. This same CDR3 is encoded by further DNA sequences in the sample. The chain carries TRBV4-3 and TRBJ1-3; D is ambiguous. V lost 0 bases and J 0 bases, leaving 6 bases between the germline ends. The CDR3 runs to 15 residues. The germline V gene has CDR1 LGHNA and CDR2 YSLEER. CDR3 DNA sequence: TGCGCCAGCAGCCAAGATCGCAGCTCTGGAAACACCATATATTTT. The encoded protein is CASSQDRSSGNTIYF.

This clone was counted a few times. The chain recombines TRBV6-5 with TRBJ2-5, with D possibly matching TRBD1 (5 bases). V dropped 6 bases and J dropped 2 bases, with 10 bases sitting between them. The CDR3 runs to 13 residues. CDR1 and CDR2 from the germline V gene are MNHEY and SVGAGI. The CDR3 DNA is TGTGCCAGCAGACCTTCAGGGCAAGAGACCCAGTACTTC. It translates to CASRPSGQETQYF.

The chain has TRBV6-5 and TRBJ2-5, with D tentatively TRBD1 (5 bases). CDR3 length: 12 residues. V lost 6 bases to trimming and J lost 4 bases, with 9 bases between them. CDR1 and CDR2 (germline): MNHEY, SVGAGI. Here the CDR3 reads CASSDSLETQYF. CDR3 bases: TGTGCCAGCAGCGACAGCTTAGAGACCCAGTACTTC.

CDR3 loop: CASSVEGQLNSPLHF. The CDR3 coding sequence is TGTGCCAGCAGCGTAGAGGGACAGCTTAATTCACCCCTCCACTTT. This sequence joins TRBV9 and TRBJ1-6; 7 nucleotides match TRBD1. Germline CDR1 reads SGDLS; CDR2 reads YYNGEE. The V and J ends lost 0 bases and 6 bases, in that order; junction bases with no gene match: 3. The CDR3 runs 15 residues.

This clone has only a few counts. This rearrangement joins TRBV7-3 to TRBJ2-1; 9 bases fit TRBD1. Trimming removed 4 bases from V and 7 bases from J; junction bases left unmatched: 14. The length of the CDR3 is 17 residues. Germline CDR1 and CDR2: SGHTA and FQGTGA. CDR3 sequence (DNA): TGTGCCAGCAGCTCCCGGGGCGGGACAGGGTTTAATAATGAGCAGTTCTTC. Its protein product is CASSSRGGTGFNNEQFF. Full variable domain (outside the CDR3, taken from reference TRBV7-3 and TRBJ2-1): GAGVSQTPSNKVTEKGKYVELRCDPISGHTALYWYRQSLGQGPEFLIYFQGTGAADDSGLPNDRFFAVRPEGSVSTLKIQRTERGDSAVYLCASSSRGGTGFNNEQFFGPGTRLTVL.

In this sample, this clone turned up a few times. J is TRBJ2-7 and V is TRBV7-9; 7 bases map to TRBD2. The V gene end was trimmed by 3 bases and the J gene end by 2 bases; junction bases not matched to a gene: 4. Germline V gene data show CDR1 as SEHNR and CDR2 as FQNEAQ (reference sequence). The CDR3 totals 14 residues. CDR3 coding DNA: TGTGCCAGCAGCTTGTCTAGCGGAGCCTACGAGCAGTACTTC. Its protein is CASSLSSGAYEQYF.